Following are 8 T cell receptor beta chains from one sample sequenced in a study of beta chain features in type 1 diabetes. Regarding the study as a whole: Patients with Type 1 diabetes showed moderately but significantly shorter TCRB CDR3s in all four CD4+ subsets.

Their antigens are not known. All of the isolated RNA was reverse transcribed, so expressed TCRB transcripts were sequenced. Profiling relied on immunoSEQ multiplex PCR, and the TCRdb table lists in-frame clones only, not all of them. The repertoire consists of about 190,000 clones, with about 8% occurring once and the leading ten covering about 0.9%. The sample consisted of central memory CD4+ T cells from blood. Receptor source: a woman between 40 and 55 years old with type 1 diabetes.

The V call is TRBV15, the J call TRBJ2-1; TRBD2 aligns across 7 bases. Germline values: CDR1 LNHNV, CDR2 YYDKDF (reference sequence). V was pared by 1 base and J by 1 base, with 4 bases of the junction left unmatched. This CDR3 contains 16 residues. CDR3 coding DNA: TGTGCCACCAGCAGAGGCCCAGCGGGGTCCTACAATGAGCAGTTCTTC. Protein product: CATSRGPAGSYNEQFF.

This clone showed up just a few times. V and J are TRBV28 and TRBJ2-7; D is possibly TRBD2 (7 bases). The CDR3 sequence is 15 residues long. CDR1 and CDR2 (germline): MDHEN, SYDVKM. V dropped 5 bases and J dropped 1 base, with 15 bases sitting between them. CDR3: CASSPRGAPSYEQYF. CDR3 bases: TGTGCCAGCAGTCCTCGGGGGGCCCCTTCCTACGAGCAGTACTTC.

The chain links TRBV6-5 to TRBJ2-7, with 7 positions matching TRBD1. Per germline, CDR1 MNHEY and CDR2 SVGAGI. J lost 4 bases, V lost 6 bases, and 9 bases had no gene match. The CDR3 runs to 14 residues. Written as DNA, the CDR3 is TGTGCCAGCAGCAAACCGGGACAGAGTTACGAGCAGTACTTC. Its protein is CASSKPGQSYEQYF.

The V and J genes are TRBV28 and TRBJ1-1; perhaps TRBD1 as D (5 bases). V lost 6 bases and J lost 7, with 21 bases in between. The CDR3 spans 15 residues. In germline, CDR1 is MDHEN, CDR2 SYDVKM. CDR3 amino acids: CASSSTSLLTVEAFF. CDR3 DNA sequence: TGTGCCAGCAGCTCAACCTCCCTCTTGACAGTTGAAGCTTTCTTT.

The chain is built from TRBV2 and TRBJ1-2; no clear D. The germline gives CDR1 SNHLY, CDR2 FYNNEI. Trimming took off 0 bases at V and 4 bases at J, with 9 bases between the two ends. The CDR3 totals 14 residues. The CDR3 here is CASSEADQVYGYTF. CDR3 sequence (DNA): TGTGCCAGCAGTGAAGCGGATCAGGTCTATGGCTACACCTTC. Variable domain in full (rest from reference TRBV2 and TRBJ1-2): EPEVTQTPSHQVTQMGQEVILRCVPISNHLYFYWYRQILGQKVEFLVSFYNNEISEKSEIFDDQFSVERPDGSNFTLKIRSTKLEDSAMYFCASSEADQVYGYTFGSGTRLTVV.

The table lists this clone with a few counts. The chain employs TRBV18 and TRBJ2-7, with TRBD2 as a possible D gene (5 bases). CDR3 length equals 15 residues. Germline V CDR1 and CDR2: KGHSH, LQKENI. Trimming pared 2 bases from V and 2 bases from J, leaving 13 bases between. CDR3 loop: CASSPGSGSPYEQYF. In nucleotides, the CDR3 is TGTGCCAGCTCACCAGGGAGTGGGTCGCCCTACGAGCAGTACTTC.

In this sample, this clone turned up many times. V gene TRBV28 combines with J gene TRBJ2-7, with 8 nucleotides matching TRBD2. Per germline, CDR1 MDHEN and CDR2 SYDVKM. The CDR3 length is 15 residues. V dropped 7 bases and J dropped 1; count of bases not matched to a gene: 9. The CDR3 nucleotides read TGTGCCAGCAAGGAAGCGGGAGAGTTGTCCTACGAGCAGTACTTC. Its protein product is CASKEAGELSYEQYF.

The rearrangement uses TRBV13 and TRBJ2-7; D perhaps matches TRBD2 (7 bases). The CDR3 loop spans 14 amino acids. The germline V gene encodes CDR1 PRHDT and CDR2 FYEKMQ (reference sequence). V was cut by 4 bases and J by 5 bases, with 15 bases left in between. CDR3 bases: TGTGCCAGCAGCTCGAGGGGGGGCGACGACGAGCAGTACTTC. The encoded protein is CASSSRGGDDEQYF.